This T cell receptor beta chain was observed in a study of blood T cell repertoires in COVID-19. Across the whole study: Samples of COVID-19 (acute and convalescent) were obtained from the United States, Italy and Spain. The analysed material was cDNA or gDNA that came from T cells, B-cell-depleted T cells, or PBMCs.

Original handling: Nucleated cell counts were estimated from reference gene primer amplification. Only in-frame clones appear in the TCRdb table, and some are missing; sequencing was by immunoSEQ multiplex PCR. That table furnishes V, J and clone size, whereas the DNA furnished D and trimming. The sample shows just under 350,000 clones, under 95% of them seen only once. CDR1 and CDR2 (germline): MNHEY, SVGEGT. J lost 4 bases, V lost 6 bases, and 11 bases had no gene match. CDR3 length: 16 amino acids. Sequences were obtained from peripheral blood. The receptor was derived from a woman under 30 who had recovered from COVID-19. The chain uses TRBV6-2 or TRBV6-3 and TRBJ2-3, with TRBD2 matching over 9 bases. The DNA for the CDR3 is TGTGCCAGCAGCCGGACCATAGCGGGAGTCGCAGATACGCAGTATTTT. Translation: CASSRTIAGVADTQYF.